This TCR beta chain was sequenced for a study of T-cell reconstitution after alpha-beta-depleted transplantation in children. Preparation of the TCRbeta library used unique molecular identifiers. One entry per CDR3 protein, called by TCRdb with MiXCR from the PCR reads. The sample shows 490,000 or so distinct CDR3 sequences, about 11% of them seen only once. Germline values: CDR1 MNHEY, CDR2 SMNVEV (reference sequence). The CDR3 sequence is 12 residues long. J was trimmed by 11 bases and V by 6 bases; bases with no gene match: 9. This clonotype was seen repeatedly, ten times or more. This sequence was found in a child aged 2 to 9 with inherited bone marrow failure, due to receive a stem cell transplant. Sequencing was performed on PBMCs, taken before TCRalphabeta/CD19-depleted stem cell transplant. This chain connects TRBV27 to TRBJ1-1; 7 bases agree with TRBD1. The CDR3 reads CASSDRVRDAFF. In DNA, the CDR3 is TGTGCCAGCAGCGACAGGGTCCGGGATGCTTTCTTT.